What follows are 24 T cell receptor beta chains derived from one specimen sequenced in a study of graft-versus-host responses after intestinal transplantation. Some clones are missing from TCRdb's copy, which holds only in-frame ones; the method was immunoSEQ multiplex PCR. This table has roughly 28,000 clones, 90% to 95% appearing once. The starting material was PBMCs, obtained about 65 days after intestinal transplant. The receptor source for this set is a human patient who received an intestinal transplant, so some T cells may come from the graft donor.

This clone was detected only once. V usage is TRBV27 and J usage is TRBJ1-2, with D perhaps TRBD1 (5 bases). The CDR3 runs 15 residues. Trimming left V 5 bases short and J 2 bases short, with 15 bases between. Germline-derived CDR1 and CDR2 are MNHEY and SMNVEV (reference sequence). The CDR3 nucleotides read TGTGCCAGCAGTCCTGGAGACAGCTACAACTATGGCTACACCTTC. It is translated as CASSPGDSYNYGYTF.

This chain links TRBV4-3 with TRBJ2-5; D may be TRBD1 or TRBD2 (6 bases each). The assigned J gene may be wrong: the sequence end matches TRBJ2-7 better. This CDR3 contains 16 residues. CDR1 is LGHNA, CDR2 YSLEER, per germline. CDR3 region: CASSQDMRGASYEQYF. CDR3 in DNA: TGCGCCAGCAGCCAAGATATGAGGGGGGCCTCCTACGAGCAGTACTTC.

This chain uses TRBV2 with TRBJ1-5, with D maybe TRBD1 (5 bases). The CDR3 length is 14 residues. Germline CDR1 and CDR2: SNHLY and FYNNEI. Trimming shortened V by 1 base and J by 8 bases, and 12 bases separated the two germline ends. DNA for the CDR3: TGTGCCAGCAGTGAAGGGGTGGGGGTTGAGCCCCAGCATTTT. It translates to CASSEGVGVEPQHF.

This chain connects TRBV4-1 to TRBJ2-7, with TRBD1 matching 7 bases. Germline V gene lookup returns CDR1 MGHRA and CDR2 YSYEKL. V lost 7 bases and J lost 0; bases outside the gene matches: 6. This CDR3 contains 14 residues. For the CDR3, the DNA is TGCGCCAGCACCCTAGACAGGGCCTCCTACGAGCAGTACTTC. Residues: CASTLDRASYEQYF.

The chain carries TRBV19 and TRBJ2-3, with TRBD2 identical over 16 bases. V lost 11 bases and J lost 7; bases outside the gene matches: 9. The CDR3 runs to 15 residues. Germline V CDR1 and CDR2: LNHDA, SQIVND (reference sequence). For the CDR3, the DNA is TGTGCCCGTGGGACTAGCGGGGGGGCTTTCTATACGCAGTATTTT. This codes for CARGTSGGAFYTQYF.

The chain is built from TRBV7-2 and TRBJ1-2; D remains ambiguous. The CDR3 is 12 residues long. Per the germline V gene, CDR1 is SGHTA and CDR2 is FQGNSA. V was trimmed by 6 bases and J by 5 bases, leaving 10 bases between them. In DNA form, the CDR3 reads TGTGCCAGCAGGTCCGGATGTTATGGCTACACCTTC. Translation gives CASRSGCYGYTF.

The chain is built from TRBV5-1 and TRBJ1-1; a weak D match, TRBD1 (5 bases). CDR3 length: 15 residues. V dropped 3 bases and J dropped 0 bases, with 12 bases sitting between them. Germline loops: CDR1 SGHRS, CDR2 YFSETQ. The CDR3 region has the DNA TGCGCCAGCAGCTGGGGCCAGTTGGTGAACACTGAAGCTTTCTTT. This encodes CASSWGQLVNTEAFF.

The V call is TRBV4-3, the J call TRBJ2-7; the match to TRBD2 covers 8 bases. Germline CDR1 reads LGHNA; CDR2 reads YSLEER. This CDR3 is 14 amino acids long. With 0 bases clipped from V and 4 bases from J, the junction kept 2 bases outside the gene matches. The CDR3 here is CASSQDRGGYEQYF. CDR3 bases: TGCGCCAGCAGCCAAGATCGGGGGGGATACGAGCAGTACTTC.

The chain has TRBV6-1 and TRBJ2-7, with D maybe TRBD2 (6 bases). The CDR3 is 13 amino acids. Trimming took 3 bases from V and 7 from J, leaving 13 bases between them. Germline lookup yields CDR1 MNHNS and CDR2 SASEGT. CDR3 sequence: CASSETYRGEQYF. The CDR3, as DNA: TGTGCCAGCAGTGAGACTTATCGGGGGGAGCAGTACTTC.

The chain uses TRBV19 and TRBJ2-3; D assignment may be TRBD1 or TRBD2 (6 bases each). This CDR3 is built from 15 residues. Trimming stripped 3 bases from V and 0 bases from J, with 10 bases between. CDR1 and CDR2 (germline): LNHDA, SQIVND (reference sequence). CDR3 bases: TGTGCCAGTAGTATTTGGAGGGGGAGCACAGATACGCAGTATTTT. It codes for CASSIWRGSTDTQYF.

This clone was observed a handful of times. This CDR3 is CASSQGGGGGAPTGELFF. CDR3 DNA: TGCGCCAGCAGCCAAGGTGGAGGCGGGGGGGCCCCCACCGGGGAGCTGTTTTTT. This chain uses TRBV4-1 with TRBJ2-2; 9 nucleotides align to TRBD2. The CDR3 covers 18 residues. Germline V lookup: CDR1 MGHRA, CDR2 YSYEKL. The junction had 10 bases not matched to a gene; V was cut back by 1 base and J by 4 bases.

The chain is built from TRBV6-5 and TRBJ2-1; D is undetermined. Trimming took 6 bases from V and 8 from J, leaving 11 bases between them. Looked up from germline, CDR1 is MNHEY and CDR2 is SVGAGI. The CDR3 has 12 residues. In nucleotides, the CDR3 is TGTGCCAGCAGCCCTACGGCGGATGAGCAGTTCTTC. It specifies CASSPTADEQFF.

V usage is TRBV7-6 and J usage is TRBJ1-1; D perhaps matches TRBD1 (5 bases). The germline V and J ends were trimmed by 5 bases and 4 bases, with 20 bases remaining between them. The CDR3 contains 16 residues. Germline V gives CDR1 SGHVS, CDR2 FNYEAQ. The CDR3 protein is CASSKKWWGRTTEAFF. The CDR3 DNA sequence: TGTGCCAGCAGCAAAAAGTGGTGGGGGAGGACCACTGAAGCTTTCTTT.

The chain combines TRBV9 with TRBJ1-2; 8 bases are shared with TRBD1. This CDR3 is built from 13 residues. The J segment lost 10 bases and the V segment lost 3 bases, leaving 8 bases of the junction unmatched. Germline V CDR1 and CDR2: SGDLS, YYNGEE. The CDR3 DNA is TGTGCCAGCAGCGCCCCTAGGGGACAGGCCTACACCTTC. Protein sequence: CASSAPRGQAYTF.

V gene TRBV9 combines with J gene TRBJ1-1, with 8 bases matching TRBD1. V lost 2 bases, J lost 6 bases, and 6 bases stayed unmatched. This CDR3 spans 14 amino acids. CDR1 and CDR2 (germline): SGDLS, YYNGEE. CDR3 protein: CASSVPRTGSEAFF. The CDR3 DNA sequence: TGTGCCAGCAGCGTCCCTAGGACAGGGTCTGAAGCTTTCTTT.

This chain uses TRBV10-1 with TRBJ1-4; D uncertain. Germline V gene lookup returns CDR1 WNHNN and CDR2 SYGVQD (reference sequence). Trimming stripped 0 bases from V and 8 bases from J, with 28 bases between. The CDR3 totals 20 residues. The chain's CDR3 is CASSESGKERHSPEKEKLFF. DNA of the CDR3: TGCGCCAGCAGTGAGTCGGGGAAGGAAAGGCACTCTCCCGAGAAAGAAAAACTGTTTTTT.

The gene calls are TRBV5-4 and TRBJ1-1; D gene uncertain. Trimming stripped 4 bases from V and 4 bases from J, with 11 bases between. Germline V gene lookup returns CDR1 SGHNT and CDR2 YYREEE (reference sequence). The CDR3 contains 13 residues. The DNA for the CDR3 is TGTGCCAGCAGCCCGTGGGTTGGCACTGAAGCTTTCTTT. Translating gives CASSPWVGTEAFF.

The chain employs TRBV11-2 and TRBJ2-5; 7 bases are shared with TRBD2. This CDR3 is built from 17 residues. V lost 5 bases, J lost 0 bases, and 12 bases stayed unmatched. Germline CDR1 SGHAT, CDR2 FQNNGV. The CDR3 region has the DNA TGTGCCAGCAGCGCGGGACTATTATACGAGTACCAAGAGACCCAGTACTTC. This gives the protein CASSAGLLYEYQETQYF.

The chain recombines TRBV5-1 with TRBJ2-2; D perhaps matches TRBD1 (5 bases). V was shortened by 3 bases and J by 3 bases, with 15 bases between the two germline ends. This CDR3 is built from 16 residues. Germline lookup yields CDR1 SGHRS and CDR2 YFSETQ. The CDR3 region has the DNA TGCGCCAGCAGCTATCTAGAACAGGAGCACACCGGGGAGCTGTTTTTT. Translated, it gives CASSYLEQEHTGELFF.

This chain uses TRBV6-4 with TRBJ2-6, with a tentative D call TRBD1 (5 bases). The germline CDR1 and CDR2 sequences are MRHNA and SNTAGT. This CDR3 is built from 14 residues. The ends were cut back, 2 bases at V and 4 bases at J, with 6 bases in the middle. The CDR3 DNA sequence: TGTGCCAGCAGTGACGCAGGGGGGGCCAACGTCCTGACTTTC. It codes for CASSDAGGANVLTF.

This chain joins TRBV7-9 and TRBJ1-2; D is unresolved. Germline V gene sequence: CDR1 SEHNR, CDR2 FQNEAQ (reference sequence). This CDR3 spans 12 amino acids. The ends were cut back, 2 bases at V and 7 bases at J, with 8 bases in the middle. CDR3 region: CASSLFWRGYTF. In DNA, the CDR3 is TGTGCCAGCAGCTTATTTTGGCGTGGCTACACCTTC.

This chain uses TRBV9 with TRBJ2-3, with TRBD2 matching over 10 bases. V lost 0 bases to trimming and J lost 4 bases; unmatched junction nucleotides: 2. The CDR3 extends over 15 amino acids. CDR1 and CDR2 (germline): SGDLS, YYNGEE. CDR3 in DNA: TGTGCCAGCAGCGTAGCGGGGACTAGCGCAGATACGCAGTATTTT. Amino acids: CASSVAGTSADTQYF.

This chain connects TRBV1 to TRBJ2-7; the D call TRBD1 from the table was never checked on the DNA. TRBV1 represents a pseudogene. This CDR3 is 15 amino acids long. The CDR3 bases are TGCACCAGCAGCCAAGAGTTTCATGGGCTCTCCGAGCAGTACTTC. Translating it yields CTSSQEFHGLSEQYF.

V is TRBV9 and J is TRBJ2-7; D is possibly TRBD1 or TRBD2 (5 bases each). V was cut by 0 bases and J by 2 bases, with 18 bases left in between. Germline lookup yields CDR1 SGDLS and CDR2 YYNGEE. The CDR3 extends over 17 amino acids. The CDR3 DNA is TGTGCCAGCAGCGTAGGGGGGTTGAGCGGACCTCCCTACGAGCAGTACTTC. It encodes CASSVGGLSGPPYEQYF.